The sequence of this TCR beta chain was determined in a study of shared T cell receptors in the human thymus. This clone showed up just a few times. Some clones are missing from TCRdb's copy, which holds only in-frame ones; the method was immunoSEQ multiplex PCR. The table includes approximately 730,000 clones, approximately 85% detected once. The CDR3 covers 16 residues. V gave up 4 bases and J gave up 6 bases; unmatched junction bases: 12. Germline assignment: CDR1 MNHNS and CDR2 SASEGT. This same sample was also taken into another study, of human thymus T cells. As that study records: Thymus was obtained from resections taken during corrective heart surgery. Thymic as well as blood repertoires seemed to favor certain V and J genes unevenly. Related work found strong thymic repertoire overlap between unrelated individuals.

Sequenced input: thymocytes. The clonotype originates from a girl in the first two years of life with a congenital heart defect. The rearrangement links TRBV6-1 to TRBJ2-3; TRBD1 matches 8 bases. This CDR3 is CASSGTGTGLPDTQYF. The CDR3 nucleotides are TGTGCCAGCAGTGGAACCGGGACAGGCCTTCCCGATACGCAGTATTTT.